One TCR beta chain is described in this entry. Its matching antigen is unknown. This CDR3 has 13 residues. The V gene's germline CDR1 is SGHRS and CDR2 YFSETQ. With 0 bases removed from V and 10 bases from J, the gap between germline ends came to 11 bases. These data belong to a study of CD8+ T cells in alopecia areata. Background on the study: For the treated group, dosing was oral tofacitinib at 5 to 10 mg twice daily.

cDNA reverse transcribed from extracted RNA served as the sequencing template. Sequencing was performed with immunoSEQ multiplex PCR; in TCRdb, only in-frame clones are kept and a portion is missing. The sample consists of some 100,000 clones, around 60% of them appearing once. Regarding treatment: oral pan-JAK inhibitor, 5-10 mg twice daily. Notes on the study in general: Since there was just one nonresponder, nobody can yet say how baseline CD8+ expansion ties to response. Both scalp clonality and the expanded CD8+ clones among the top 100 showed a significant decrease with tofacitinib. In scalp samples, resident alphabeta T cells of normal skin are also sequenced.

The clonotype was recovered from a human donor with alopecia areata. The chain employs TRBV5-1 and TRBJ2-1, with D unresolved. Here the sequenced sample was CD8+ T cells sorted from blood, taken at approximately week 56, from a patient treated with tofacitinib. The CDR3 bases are TGCGCCAGCAGCTTGGTACCAGGAAGAGAGCAGTTCTTC. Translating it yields CASSLVPGREQFF.